These T cell receptor beta chains were read from a single sample in a study of CD8+CD57+ T cells in acquired aplastic anemia. TCRdb processed the reads anew with MiXCR; each CDR3 protein has one entry. The repertoire holds some 200,000 distinct CDR3 sequences, approximately 65% seen once, with around 50% in the top ten. The specimen sequenced was sorted CD4+, CD8+, or CD8+CD57+ T cells (not recorded which) from PBMCs. These receptors originate from a human donor with aplastic anemia. Both conserved end residues are part of each CDR3. The D gene is left open where the match is weak. Size is omitted from some rows. Given values are once, few, many or a class for expanded clones.

16 TRBJ2-7 TRBV4-1 NA NA CASSQGVDSPPYEQYF TGCGCCAGCAGCCAAGGGGTGGATTCTCCCCCCTACGAGCAGTACTTC
15 TRBJ2-2 TRBV19 NA NA CASSRDPQNTGELFF TGTGCCAGTAGTCGGGACCCACAGAACACCGGGGAGCTGTTTTTT
13 TRBJ2-4 TRBV14 NA NA CASSQGQYGIQYF TGTGCCAGCAGCCAAGGCCAGTACGGCATTCAGTACTTC
16 TRBJ1-3 TRBV10-3 NA NA CAISEGGRDSGNTIYF TGTGCCATCAGTGAGGGAGGGCGAGACTCTGGAAACACCATATATTTT
15 TRBJ1-2 TRBV19 once TRBD1 CASSIQGQGGYGYTF TGTGCCAGTAGTATACAGGGGCAGGGGGGCTATGGCTACACCTTC
13 TRBJ1-1 TRBV7-3 NA NA CASSPANGAEAFF TGTGCCAGCAGCCCCGCCAACGGGGCTGAAGCTTTCTTT
17 TRBJ1-2 TRBV9 NA NA CASSVGWDVGNRYGYTF TGTGCCAGCAGCGTAGGATGGGACGTAGGGAATCGGTATGGCTACACCTTC
12 TRBJ2-7 TRBV11-2 few NA CASSQGGSEQYF TGTGCCAGCAGCCAGGGTGGCAGCGAGCAGTACTTC
16 TRBJ1-4 TRBV7-9 NA NA CASSYSRGVIDEKLFF TGTGCCAGCAGCTACAGCCGTGGAGTAATTGATGAAAAACTGTTTTTT
17 TRBJ2-1 TRBV19 many TRBD2 CASSIGASGVGYNEQFF TGTGCCAGTAGTATCGGGGCTAGCGGGGTCGGGTACAATGAGCAGTTCTTC
14 TRBJ2-1 TRBV25-1 NA NA CASSLRDGDNEQFF TGCGCCAGCAGCCTCCGGGACGGAGACAATGAGCAGTTCTTC
15 TRBJ2-1 TRBV9 NA TRBD2 CASSVAAGGMGEQFF TGTGCCAGCAGCGTAGCGGCGGGGGGGATGGGTGAGCAGTTCTTC
14 TRBJ2-7 TRBV5-1 NA TRBD2 CASSQRGGPGEQYF TGCGCCAGCAGCCAGCGGGGGGGACCGGGCGAGCAGTACTTC
11 TRBJ2-1 TRBV29-1 NA NA CSVEERYEQFF TGCAGCGTTGAAGAGAGATATGAGCAGTTCTTC
14 TRBJ2-2 TRBV9 NA TRBD2 CASGGGKNTGELFF TGCGCCAGCGGGGGGGGGAAGAACACCGGGGAGCTGTTTTTT
15 TRBJ2-5 TRBV20-1 NA TRBD2 CSARGTGRVQETQYF TGCAGTGCTAGAGGGACCGGGAGGGTACAAGAGACCCAGTACTTC
16 TRBJ2-2 TRBV9 few TRBD1 CASSDWTGGYTGELFF TGTGCCAGCAGCGATTGGACAGGGGGTTACACCGGGGAGCTGTTTTTT
20 TRBJ2-3 TRBV20-1 once NA CSARDKARYSSGLMADTQYF TGCAGTGCTAGAGATAAGGCCCGGTACTCCTCCGGACTTATGGCAGATACGCAGTATTTT
14 TRBJ1-2 TRBV4-1 many NA CASSQGRGGYGYTF TGCGCCAGCAGCCAAGGGCGGGGGGGGTATGGCTACACCTTC
12 TRBJ2-7 TRBV2 NA TRBD2 CAKGGRMYEQYF TGTGCCAAGGGCGGGAGAATGTACGAGCAGTACTTC
18 TRBJ2-1 TRBV15 NA TRBD1 CAASSSRSGQGIYNEQFF TGTGCCGCCAGCAGCTCCAGGTCCGGACAGGGGATCTACAATGAGCAGTTCTTC
13 TRBJ2-4 TRBV9 many NA CASSPGDKNIQYF TGTGCCAGCAGCCCAGGGGACAAAAACATTCAGTACTTC
16 TRBJ2-7 TRBV2 NA TRBD2 CASSEGLAGLGYEQYF TGTGCCAGCAGTGAAGGACTAGCGGGACTCGGTTACGAGCAGTACTTC
13 TRBJ2-6 TRBV24-1 NA NA CATSVSGANVLTF TGTGCCACCAGTGTTTCTGGGGCCAACGTCCTGACTTTC
16 TRBJ2-5 TRBV15 NA NA CATSRDRVSSGETQYF TGTGCCACCAGCAGAGATCGGGTGTCTAGTGGAGAGACCCAGTACTTC
14 TRBJ2-3 TRBV20-1 few NA CSAPADGGVDTQYF TGCAGTGCCCCAGCTGACGGGGGAGTAGATACGCAGTATTTT
16 TRBJ2-6 TRBV29-1 NA TRBD2 CSVGTSGRTGANVLTF TGCAGCGTCGGGACTAGCGGGAGGACTGGGGCCAACGTCCTGACTTTC
14 TRBJ2-7 TRBV7-8 few NA CASSLAVRGHEQYF TGTGCCAGCAGCTTAGCTGTCAGGGGCCACGAGCAGTACTTC
17 TRBJ2-3 TRBV11-1 NA TRBD1 CACSCGTGAFGTDTQYF TGTGCCTGCAGCTGCGGGACAGGGGCTTTTGGCACAGATACGCAGTATTTT
14 TRBJ2-3 TRBV7-8 NA NA CASKPRLVTDTQYF TGTGCCAGCAAGCCCCGCCTGGTCACAGATACGCAGTATTTT
13 TRBJ1-4 TRBV11-2 many NA CASRQKFDEKLFF TGTGCCAGCAGGCAAAAATTCGATGAAAAACTGTTTTTT
14 TRBJ2-1 TRBV10-3 NA TRBD1 CAISDRGRWNEQFF TGTGCCATCAGCGACAGGGGGCGCTGGAATGAGCAGTTCTTC
13 TRBJ1-1 TRBV7-2 NA NA CASSLNMGTEAFF TGTGCCAGCAGCTTAAACATGGGCACTGAAGCTTTCTTT
15 TRBJ2-5 TRBV7-2 NA TRBD2 CASSQSPGLVETQYF TGTGCCAGCAGCCAATCCCCCGGACTAGTCGAGACCCAGTACTTC
13 TRBJ1-6 TRBV30 NA TRBD1 CARGTGYNSPLHF TGTGCCAGAGGGACAGGGTATAATTCACCCCTCCACTTT
12 TRBJ1-6 TRBV7-9 few NA CASSSWTSPLHF TGTGCCAGCAGCTCCTGGACTTCACCCCTCCACTTT
15 TRBJ1-1 TRBV24-1 few TRBD1 CATSDSTGLDTEAFF TGTGCCACCAGTGATTCGACAGGGCTGGACACTGAAGCTTTCTTT
14 TRBJ2-5 TRBV15 few TRBD1 CATRDRGGEETQYF TGTGCCACCAGGGACAGGGGAGGGGAAGAGACCCAGTACTTC
14 TRBJ2-3 TRBV12-3/TRBV12-4 NA NA CASSFGQRTDTQYF TGTGCCAGCAGTTTCGGTCAGCGCACAGATACGCAGTATTTT
13 TRBJ1-2 TRBV29-1 NA NA CSVVGGRDYGYTF TGCAGCGTTGTCGGCGGGAGAGACTATGGCTACACCTTC
15 TRBJ1-6 TRBV7-2 few TRBD1 CASSFQTGGGSPLHF TGTGCCAGCAGCTTTCAGACAGGGGGCGGGTCACCCCTCCACTTT
13 TRBJ2-7 TRBV11-3 NA NA CASSLANGYEQYF TGTGCCAGCAGCTTAGCGAATGGGTACGAGCAGTACTTC
14 TRBJ2-1 TRBV29-1 few TRBD2 CSVGREVPYNEQFF TGCAGCGTTGGGCGGGAGGTACCCTACAATGAGCAGTTCTTC
17 TRBJ1-5 TRBV7-2 NA NA CASSLVRWGFGNQPQHF TGTGCCAGCAGCTTAGTGCGTTGGGGGTTTGGCAATCAGCCCCAGCATTTT
16 TRBJ1-2 TRBV14 NA NA CASSQDLGVSIYGYTF TGTGCCAGCAGCCAAGATTTGGGGGTTTCAATTTATGGCTACACCTTC